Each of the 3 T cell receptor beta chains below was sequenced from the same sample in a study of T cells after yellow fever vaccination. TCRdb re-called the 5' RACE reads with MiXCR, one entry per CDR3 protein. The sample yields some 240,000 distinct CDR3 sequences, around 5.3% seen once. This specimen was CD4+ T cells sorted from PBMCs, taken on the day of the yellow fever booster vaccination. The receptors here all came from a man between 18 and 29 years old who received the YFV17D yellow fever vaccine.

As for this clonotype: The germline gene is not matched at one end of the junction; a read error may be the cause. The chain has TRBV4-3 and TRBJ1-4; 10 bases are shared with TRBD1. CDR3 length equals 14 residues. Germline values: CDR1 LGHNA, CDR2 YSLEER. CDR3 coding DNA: TGCGCCAGCAGCATGGACAGGGGGACTGAAGAACTGTTTTTT. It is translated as CASSMDRGTEELFF.

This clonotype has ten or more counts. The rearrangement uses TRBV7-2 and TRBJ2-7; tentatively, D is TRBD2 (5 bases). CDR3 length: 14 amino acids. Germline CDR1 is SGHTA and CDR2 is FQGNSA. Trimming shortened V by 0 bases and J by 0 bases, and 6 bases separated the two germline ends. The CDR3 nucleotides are TGTGCCAGCAGCTTAGCGGGGAGCTCCTACGAGCAGTACTTC. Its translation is CASSLAGSSYEQYF.

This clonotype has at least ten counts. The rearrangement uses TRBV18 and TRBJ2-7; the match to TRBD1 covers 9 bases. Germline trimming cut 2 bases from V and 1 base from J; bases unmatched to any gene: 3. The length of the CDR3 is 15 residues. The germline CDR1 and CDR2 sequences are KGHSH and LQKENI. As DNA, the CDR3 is TGTGCCAGCTCACCATCGGGACAGGGTTCCTACGAGCAGTACGTC. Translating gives CASSPSGQGSYEQYV.